These 22 T cell receptor beta chains were all obtained from the same sample, sequenced in a study of response to subunit inactivated influenza vaccine. TCRdb re-called the RT-PCR reads through MiXCR, storing one row per CDR3 protein. The sample gives 700,000 to 900,000 distinct CDR3 sequences, 21% of which show up once; 10% to 13% is in the top ten. The sequencing here drew on PBMCs from blood, taken around 5 days after vaccination. The receptors were gathered from a middle-aged man who received an inactivated influenza vaccine.

V and J are TRBV20-1 and TRBJ2-1; D unresolved. Trimming left V 6 bases short and J 12 bases short, with 15 bases between. This CDR3 has 11 residues. Germline-derived CDR1 and CDR2 are DFQATT and SNEGSKA (reference sequence). The CDR3 loop reads CSAFLGRRQFF. In nucleotides, the CDR3 is TGCAGTGCGTTTTTGGGTCGCCGGCAGTTCTTC.

This clonotype was counted only a few times. The chain joins TRBV29-1 to TRBJ1-3, with D perhaps matching TRBD1 (6 bases). Per germline, CDR1 SQVTM and CDR2 ANQGSEA. The CDR3 length is 13 residues. Trimming stripped 4 bases from V and 2 bases from J, with 9 bases between. The CDR3 DNA reads as TGCAGCGTTGCCGGGGGCCCTGGAAACACCATATATTTT. Amino acids: CSVAGGPGNTIYF. Filled out from reference TRBV29-1 and TRBJ1-3, the complete variable domain reads SAVISQKPSRDICQRGTSLTIQCQVDSQVTMMFWYRQQPGQSLTLIATANQGSEATYESGFVIDKFPISRPNLTFSTLTVSNMSPEDSSIYLCSVAGGPGNTIYFGEGSWLTVV.

The chain links TRBV20-1 to TRBJ2-1; 13 positions match TRBD2. The CDR3 spans 14 residues. Germline lookup yields CDR1 DFQATT and CDR2 SNEGSKA (reference sequence). V lost 5 bases and J lost 8; bases outside the gene matches: 6. This chain's CDR3 is CSASLAGGRDEQFF. The CDR3 DNA is TGCAGTGCTTCACTAGCGGGGGGGCGCGATGAGCAGTTCTTC.

This clonotype was observed a handful of times. The chain couples TRBV27 to TRBJ2-7, with D possibly being TRBD1 (7 bases). Per the germline V gene, CDR1 is MNHEY and CDR2 is SMNVEV (reference sequence). V lost 6 bases to trimming and J lost 1 base, with 16 bases between them. The CDR3 loop spans 15 amino acids. The CDR3 sequence: CASSQRTGGSYEQYF. In DNA, the CDR3 is TGTGCCAGCAGCCAACGGACAGGAGGGTCCTACGAGCAGTACTTC.

The chain recombines TRBV11-2 with TRBJ2-6, with 11 nucleotides matching TRBD2. Germline V gives CDR1 SGHAT, CDR2 FQNNGV. J lost 0 bases, V lost 5 bases, and 12 bases had no gene match. The CDR3 has 20 residues. As DNA, the CDR3 is TGTGCCAGCAGCCCCCCCTGGACTAGCGGGCCTGTCTCTGGGGCCAACGTCCTGACTTTC. It yields the protein CASSPPWTSGPVSGANVLTF.

The chain joins TRBV11-2 to TRBJ2-7; D assignment may be TRBD1 or TRBD2 (6 bases each). CDR1 and CDR2 (germline): SGHAT, FQNNGV. The CDR3 extends over 17 amino acids. Trimming cost V 5 bases and J 2 bases, with 22 bases left between them. CDR3 in DNA: TGTGCCAGCAGCCTTACGGGGACGGGGGCCTTCACCTACGAGCAGTACTTC. Translating gives CASSLTGTGAFTYEQYF. Supplemented by reference TRBV11-2 and TRBJ2-7, the full variable domain reads EAGVAQSPRYKIIEKRQSVAFWCNPISGHATLYWYQQILGQGPKLLIQFQNNGVVDDSQLPKDRFSAERLKGVDSTLKIQPAKLEDSAVYLCASSLTGTGAFTYEQYFGPGTRLTVT.

V and J are TRBV18 and TRBJ2-7; TRBD1 might be the D (5 bases). V lost 0 bases to trimming and J lost 6 bases, with 12 bases between them. The CDR3 covers 14 residues. From germline, CDR1 is KGHSH and CDR2 LQKENI. CDR3 nucleotides: TGTGCCAGCTCACCACCCAGGGTTGGAAGCGAGCAGTACTTC. Protein sequence: CASSPPRVGSEQYF.

V usage is TRBV12-3 or TRBV12-4 and J usage is TRBJ1-3; the D gene is possibly TRBD1 (5 bases). The CDR3 totals 16 residues. The V end lost 2 bases, the J end lost 2 bases, and 13 bases lay between the germline ends. CDR3 sequence reads: CASSLTPIRAGNTIYF. CDR3 DNA: TGTGCCAGCAGTTTAACACCCATCAGGGCTGGAAACACCATATATTTT.

In its sample, this clonotype was seen a few times. The V call is TRBV6-1, the J call TRBJ1-1; 7 bases align to TRBD1. Germline V lookup: CDR1 MNHNS, CDR2 SASEGT. V dropped 2 bases and J dropped 1; count of bases not matched to a gene: 4. This CDR3 has 15 residues. The CDR3 DNA is TGTGCCAGCAGTGAACGGGCAGGGGGGAACACTGAAGCTTTCTTT. This encodes CASSERAGGNTEAFF.

The chain joins TRBV28 to TRBJ2-2; D tentatively fits TRBD1 or TRBD2 (6 bases each). CDR1 and CDR2 (germline): MDHEN, SYDVKM. CDR3 size: 15 residues. Between the trimmed V and J ends, which lost 10 bases and 1 base, there was a span of 16 bases. The CDR3 region is CATRGGHWNTGELFF. The CDR3 DNA reads as TGTGCCACCCGTGGGGGGCACTGGAACACCGGGGAGCTGTTTTTT.

This clonotype was found a few times. The chain is built from TRBV6-5 and TRBJ2-5; possible D gene TRBD2, 6 bases. V was trimmed by 0 bases and J by 4 bases, leaving 12 bases between them. Looked up from germline, CDR1 is MNHEY and CDR2 is SVGAGI. This CDR3 has 15 residues. This CDR3 reads CASSYSRGRRETQYF. Written as DNA, the CDR3 is TGTGCCAGCAGTTACTCGCGGGGCCGGCGAGAGACCCAGTACTTC.

This clonotype was detected only once. This chain links TRBV5-1 with TRBJ2-7; D is possibly TRBD1 (6 bases). V dropped 4 bases and J dropped 0 bases, with 14 bases sitting between them. In germline, CDR1 is SGHRS, CDR2 YFSETQ. This CDR3 is built from 15 residues. The CDR3 DNA reads TGCGCCAGCAGCCCCGGACAGCAGAGCTCCTACGAGCAGTACTTC. Its protein product is CASSPGQQSSYEQYF.

The V call is TRBV7-6, the J call TRBJ2-1, with TRBD2 matching over 10 bases. Germline trimming cut 4 bases from V and 3 bases from J; bases unmatched to any gene: 3. The CDR3 runs 15 residues. Per germline, CDR1 SGHVS and CDR2 FNYEAQ. The CDR3 DNA is TGTGCCAGCAGCTATAGCGGGGGGCTCTACAATGAGCAGTTCTTC. Translation: CASSYSGGLYNEQFF.

The chain has TRBV29-1 and TRBJ2-2; no clear D. Germline V lookup: CDR1 SQVTM, CDR2 ANQGSEA. The CDR3 loop spans 13 amino acids. V gave up 7 bases and J gave up 1 base, with 10 bases separating them. CDR3 DNA sequence: TGCAGCGGGAGCGTTATGAACACCGGGGAGCTGTTTTTT. It specifies CSGSVMNTGELFF.

The chain combines TRBV7-2 with TRBJ2-7; D remains unclear. The germline V and J ends were trimmed by 2 bases and 2 bases, with 7 bases remaining between them. The CDR3 length is 13 residues. Germline V gene data show CDR1 as SGHTA and CDR2 as FQGNSA. The CDR3: CASSLSLTYEQYF. Written as DNA, the CDR3 is TGTGCCAGCAGCTTAAGCCTCACCTACGAGCAGTACTTC.

This clonotype appeared a few times. The CDR3 loop reads CASSYSLGGAFDTQYF. CDR3 nucleotides: TGTGCCAGCAGTTACTCGTTGGGGGGCGCCTTTGATACGCAGTATTTT. This chain connects TRBV6-5 to TRBJ2-3; D is possibly TRBD1 or TRBD2 (6 bases each). The CDR3 is 16 residues long. Trimming took off 0 bases at V and 6 bases at J, with 16 bases between the two ends. The germline V gene has CDR1 MNHEY and CDR2 SVGAGI.

V is TRBV7-9 and J is TRBJ2-7; D unclear. CDR3 length: 17 amino acids. V lost 4 bases, J lost 7 bases, and 26 bases lay in between. CDR1 and CDR2 (germline): SEHNR, FQNEAQ (reference sequence). This chain's CDR3 is CASSSNRRTAVGWEQYF. The DNA of the CDR3 is TGTGCCAGCAGCTCGAACCGCCGGACCGCCGTGGGGTGGGAGCAGTACTTC.

This clonotype was detected only a few times. This chain joins TRBV12-3 or TRBV12-4 and TRBJ2-1, with 9 bases identical to TRBD2. The V gene end was trimmed by 3 bases and the J gene end by 7 bases; junction bases not matched to a gene: 7. The CDR3 runs to 15 residues. CDR3 sequence (DNA): TGTGCCAGCAGTTTCTCTGGCGGGAGGGTTAATGAGCAGTTCTTC. Encoded protein: CASSFSGGRVNEQFF.

Comments on this clonotype: One junction end does not reproduce the germline sequence, and a read error may be involved. This chain uses TRBV6-5 with TRBJ2-1; 8 nucleotides match TRBD2. This CDR3 is 13 amino acids long. Germline V CDR1 and CDR2: MNHEY, SVGAGI. CDR3 sequence (DNA): TGTGCCAGCAGTTCCAGAACTAGCGGCCCTCCGCTCTTC. Protein sequence: CASSSRTSGPPLF.

This chain uses TRBV5-1 with TRBJ2-2; D gene ambiguous. V shed 1 base and J shed 6 bases, with 16 bases lying between them. Germline V gives CDR1 SGHRS, CDR2 YFSETQ. This CDR3 spans 16 amino acids. CDR3 sequence (DNA): TGCGCCAGCAGCTTGTTTGACGGGTCCCTCGCCGGGGAGCTGTTTTTT. It translates to CASSLFDGSLAGELFF. The full variable domain, its missing parts supplied by reference TRBV5-1 and TRBJ2-2, is KAGVTQTPRYLIKTRGQQVTLSCSPISGHRSVSWYQQTPGQGLQFLFEYFSETQRNKGNFPGRFSGRQFSNSRSEMNVSTLELGDSALYLCASSLFDGSLAGELFFGEGSRLTVL.

About this clonotype: The junction departs from the called germline gene at one end, perhaps through a read error. CDR3 DNA: TGTGCCAGCAGTTATGGAGTATTACGCGGAAAAGTCGTCGAGCTCTTC. Translation: CASSYGVLRGKVVELF. V usage is TRBV6-2 or TRBV6-3 and J usage is TRBJ2-1; no clear D. This CDR3 is 16 amino acids long. The germline V gene encodes CDR1 MNHEY and CDR2 SVGEGT.

This clonotype was observed a few times. The chain uses TRBV10-3 and TRBJ1-5; weak D call: TRBD1 (5 bases). Germline loops: CDR1 ENHRY, CDR2 SYGVKD. The CDR3 covers 13 residues. Between the trimmed V and J ends, which lost 7 bases and 4 bases, there was a span of 11 bases. Written as DNA, the CDR3 is TGTGCCATCAACCGGGACGGGAATCAGCCCCAGCATTTT. Protein sequence: CAINRDGNQPQHF.